This T cell receptor beta chain appears in the sequencing data of a study of cytomegalovirus exposure and HLA in healthy donors. Overall study results and limits: Reports credit the classifier with highly specific, highly sensitive diagnosis of cytomegalovirus status. In a later analysis, TCR beta V- and J-gene trimming was associated with a missense DCLRE1C variant. Some highly shared sequence variants likely arose as a pipeline artifact.

The V segment lost 5 bases and the J segment 5 bases; nucleotides outside the gene matches: 8. There are 15 residues in the CDR3. Germline CDR1 reads LNHDA; CDR2 reads SQIVND (reference sequence). Both 60 Vbeta primers and 13 Jbeta primers went into the PCR. Per the original methods: Later, 65 million to 90 million unique TCR beta chains were counted in an analysis, and 8.5 million to 13 million of them were shared. TCRdb keeps only in-frame clones here, not all; method: immunoSEQ multiplex PCR. The DNA gave D and trimming, while V, J and clone size come from that table. The sample contains some 70,000 clones, 75% to 85% of which appear only once. This clone was counted between two and nine times. Its antigen is as yet unknown.

Sequencing was performed on PBMCs. This chain joins TRBV19 and TRBJ2-1; 8 nucleotides line up with TRBD2. This receptor was obtained from a man between 18 and 35 years old in good health and CMV-seropositive. The CDR3 loop is CASSLPGLVDNEQFF. In nucleotides, the CDR3 is TGTGCCAGTAGTCTACCGGGACTAGTCGACAATGAGCAGTTCTTC.